This record looks at one T cell receptor beta chain sequence and its context. Its cognate antigen is unknown. Together with CD45RO+ cells, CCR7-negative CD45RA+ TemRA cells were included in CD8 memory. This sample was included in a study of shared clonotypes between healthy human individuals. Study as a whole: Each donor's CD4 naive and CD4 memory cells filled three plates apiece, CD8 naive two, and CD8 memory one.

This table comes from immunoSEQ multiplex PCR, and its TCRdb copy is limited to in-frame clones, with some not included. The repertoire has 600,000 to 750,000 clones, 90% of them found once; the top ten carry about a third. Study conclusions and caveats: In a handful of donors, around 4.8% of naive CD4 clonotypes appeared in common.

The germline CDR1 and CDR2 sequences are MGHRA and YSYEKL. The length of the CDR3 is 15 residues. Between the trimmed V and J ends, which lost 3 bases and 5 bases, there was a span of 13 bases. The sample taken for sequencing was memory CD8+ T cells from PBMCs. As for subset: CD45RO+ cells pooled with CCR7-negative TemRA cells. The chain uses TRBV4-1 and TRBJ2-2; D is unresolved. The sequence derives from a man younger than 35 in good health. Some clones in this sample may be carry-over from other donors' samples. The CDR3 loop is CASSQTTYGTGELFF. CDR3 DNA sequence: TGCGCCAGCAGCCAGACAACCTATGGGACCGGGGAGCTGTTTTTT.